This T cell receptor (beta chain) was retrieved from a study of vaccination effects on CD4 cells after COVID-19 (dated by TCRdb to 2021 to 2024). A note on the overall study: The ViraFEST assay stimulated PBMC with viral peptide pools and then used TCR sequencing to identify antigen-specific CD4+ T cell clonotypes by expansion. Post-vaccine samples across the study were collected a median of 72 days after the second dose, with a range of 14 to 241. Roughly 2.1 million PBMC per well were cultured in IMDM with about 4.5% human AB serum, roughly 10 IU/ml IL-2 and gentamicin, plus 10 ug/ml peptides. In both COVID-19 convalescent patients and infection-naive vaccine recipients, the study compared SARS-CoV-2 spike-specific CD4+ TCR repertoires from before mRNA vaccination with those from after it. Altogether, around ten COVID-19 convalescent patients and several SARS-CoV-2-naive healthy vaccine recipients made up the full study. Cultures from other donors in the study were sequenced using the Oncomine TCR Beta short-read assay on an Illumina iSeq 100. Study-level results and caveats: In healthy vaccine recipients, vaccine-induced clones were almost all SARS-CoV-2 mono-reactive, with only 1 of 255 being cross-reactive with common cold coronaviruses. Marked clonal contraction was observed in both infection-induced and vaccine-induced clones at late post-vaccination timepoints, consistent with waning T cell responses. The study was limited by a small number of convalescent patients and lacked early post-infection timepoints.

The library was made by the immunoSEQ multiplex PCR assay. DNA from the cultured and isolated CD4+ T cells underwent TCR beta CDR3 sequencing. In the paper's pipeline: Non-productive TCR sequences were removed and reads were trimmed to the CDR3 region, keeping CDR3s of at least 7 amino acids. Antigen-specific clonotypes were identified using the MANAFEST web app by comparison of expansion in peptide wells against reference cultures. For clones to be considered positive, expansion at FDR<0.05 versus reference and all other wells, an odds ratio above 5, and a frequency above 0.1% in two replicate wells were required. Clonotypes significantly expanded in SARS-CoV-2 spike wells and in at least one common cold coronavirus spike condition were defined as cross-reactive. CDR3 similarity was assessed by Levenshtein distance using the stringdist R package, and unrooted trees were constructed with ape in R 3.6.1. Imported from immuneACCESS, the table was reduced by TCRdb to in-frame sequences with V and J called. These copies leave out some clones; in studies compared against another copy, an unresolved V gene accounts for under half, and the cause of the remainder is not known. That table furnishes V, J and clone size, whereas the DNA furnished D and trimming. This sample has around 69,000 clones in its table, and roughly 80% of those were observed once. In total, the top ten clones hold more than 2% of the sample.

After around 11 days of culture, CD4+ T cells were isolated with the EasySep CD4+ T cell isolation kit. Each participant got two doses of an mRNA SARS-CoV-2 vaccine, either BNT162b2 or mRNA-1273. Healthy vaccine recipients had no prior SARS-CoV-2 infection, confirmed by negative nucleocapsid antibodies before and after vaccination. Half of the culture medium was replaced with fresh IL-2-containing medium on days 3 and 7. Unless otherwise noted, each peptide stimulation condition was cultured in triplicate wells. PBMC were separated from whole blood using Ficoll-Paque Plus gradient centrifugation and were then either cryopreserved at -140C or used fresh. Genomic DNA was extracted from cultured CD4+ T cells with the QIAamp micro DNA kit. V is trimmed back by 3 bases and J by 4 bases, and the junction contains 4 bases that no gene match accounts for. Taken from the germline V gene, the CDR1 and CDR2 loops are SGHTA and FQGTGA. Including cysteine and phenylalanine, the CDR3 has 16 amino acids. Solely the CDR3 DNA is kept, with 48 bases framed from the first base.

This clone occurred a few times. This clone's antigen is unknown. Per-nucleotide qualities are absent, and no much larger clonotype sits a single base away. Sequenced material: CD4+ T cells from PBMCs cultured without peptide, taken after COVID-19 vaccination. This receptor chain uses TRBV7-3 and TRBJ2-1, with 12 bases matching TRBD2. This receptor was obtained from a human donor who received a COVID-19 vaccine. The CDR3 has the sequence CASSLSGTSGYNEQFF. The nucleotides are TGTGCCAGCAGCTTGAGCGGGACTAGCGGGTACAATGAGCAGTTCTTC.